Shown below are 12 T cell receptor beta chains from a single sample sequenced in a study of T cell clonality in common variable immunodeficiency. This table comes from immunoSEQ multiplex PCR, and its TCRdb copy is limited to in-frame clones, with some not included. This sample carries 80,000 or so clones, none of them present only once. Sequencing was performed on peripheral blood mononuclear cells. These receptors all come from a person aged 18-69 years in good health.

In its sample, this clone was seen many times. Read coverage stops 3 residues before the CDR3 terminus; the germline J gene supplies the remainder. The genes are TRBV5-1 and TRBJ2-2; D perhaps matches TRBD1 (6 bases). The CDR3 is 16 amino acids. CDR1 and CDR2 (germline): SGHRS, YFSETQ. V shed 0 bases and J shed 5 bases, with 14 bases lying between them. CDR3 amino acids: CASSLGNRVWTGELFF. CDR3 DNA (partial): TGCGCCAGCAGCTTGGGCAACAGGGTGTGGACCGGGGAG.

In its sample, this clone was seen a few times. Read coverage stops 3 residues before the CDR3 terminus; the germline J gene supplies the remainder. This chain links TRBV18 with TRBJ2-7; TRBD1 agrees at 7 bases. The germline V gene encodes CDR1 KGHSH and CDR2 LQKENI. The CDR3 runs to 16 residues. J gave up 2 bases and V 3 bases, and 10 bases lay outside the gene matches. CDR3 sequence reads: CASSPLPTGRTYEQYF. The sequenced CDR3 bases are TGTGCCAGCTCACCTCTCCCGACAGGGAGAACCTACGAG.

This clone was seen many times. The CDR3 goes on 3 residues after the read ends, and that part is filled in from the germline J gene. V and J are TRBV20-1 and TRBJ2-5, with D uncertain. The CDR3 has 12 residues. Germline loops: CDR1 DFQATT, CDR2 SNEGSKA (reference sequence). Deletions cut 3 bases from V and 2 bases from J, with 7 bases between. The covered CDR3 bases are TGCAGTGCTAGTAAGGGTCAAGAGACC. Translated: CSASKGQET. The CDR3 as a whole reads CSASKGQETQYF.

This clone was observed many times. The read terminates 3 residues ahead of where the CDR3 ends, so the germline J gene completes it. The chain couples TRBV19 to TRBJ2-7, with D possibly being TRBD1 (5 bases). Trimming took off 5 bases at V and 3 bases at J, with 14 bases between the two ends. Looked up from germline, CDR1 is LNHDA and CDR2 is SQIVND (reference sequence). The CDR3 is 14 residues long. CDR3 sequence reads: CASSATGKLYEQYF. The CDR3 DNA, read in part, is TGTGCCAGTAGTGCAACAGGAAAACTCTACGAG. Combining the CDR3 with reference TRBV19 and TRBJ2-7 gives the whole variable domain DGGITQSPKYLFRKEGQNVTLSCEQNLNHDAMYWYRQDPGQGLRLIYYSQIVNDFQKGDIAEGYSVSREKKESFPLTVTSAQKNPTAFYLCASSATGKLYEQYFGPGTRLTVT.

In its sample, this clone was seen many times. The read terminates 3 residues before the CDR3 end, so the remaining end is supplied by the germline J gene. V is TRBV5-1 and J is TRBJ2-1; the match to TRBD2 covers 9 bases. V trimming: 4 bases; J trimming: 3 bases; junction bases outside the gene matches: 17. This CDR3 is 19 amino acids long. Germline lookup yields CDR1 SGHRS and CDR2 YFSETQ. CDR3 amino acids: CASSQSSRQTSGNYNEQFF. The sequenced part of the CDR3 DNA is TGCGCCAGCAGCCAAAGTTCCCGCCAGACTAGCGGAAACTACAATGAG. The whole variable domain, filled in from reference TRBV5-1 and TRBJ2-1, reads KAGVTQTPRYLIKTRGQQVTLSCSPISGHRSVSWYQQTPGQGLQFLFEYFSETQRNKGNFPGRFSGRQFSNSRSEMNVSTLELGDSALYLCASSQSSRQTSGNYNEQFFGPGTRLTVL.

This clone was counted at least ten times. The CDR3 loop reads CSARGLTYEQYF. Incomplete CDR3 DNA: TGCAGTGCTAGAGGACTTACCTACGAG. The genes are TRBV20-1 and TRBJ2-7, with D uncertain. The read terminates 3 residues ahead of where the CDR3 ends, so the germline J gene completes it. CDR1 is DFQATT and CDR2 is SNEGSKA in the germline V gene (reference sequence). The CDR3 runs to 12 residues. Trimming took off 1 base at V and 2 bases at J, with 6 bases between the two ends.

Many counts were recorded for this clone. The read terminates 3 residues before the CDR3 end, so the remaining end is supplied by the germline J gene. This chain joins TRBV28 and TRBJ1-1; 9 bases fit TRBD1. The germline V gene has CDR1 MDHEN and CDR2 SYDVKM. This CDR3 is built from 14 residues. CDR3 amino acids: CASRHPGQGLPAFF. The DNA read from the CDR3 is TGTGCCAGCAGGCATCCGGGACAGGGACTCCCA.

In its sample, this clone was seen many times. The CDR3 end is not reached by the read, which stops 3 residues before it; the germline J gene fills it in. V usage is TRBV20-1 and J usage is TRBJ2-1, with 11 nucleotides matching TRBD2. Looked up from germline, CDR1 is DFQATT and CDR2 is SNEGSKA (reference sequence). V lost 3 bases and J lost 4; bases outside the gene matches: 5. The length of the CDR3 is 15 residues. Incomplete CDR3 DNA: TGCAGTGCTAGGCTAGCGGGAGGAGGGTACAATGAG. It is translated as CSARLAGGGYNE. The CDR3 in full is CSARLAGGGYNEQFF.

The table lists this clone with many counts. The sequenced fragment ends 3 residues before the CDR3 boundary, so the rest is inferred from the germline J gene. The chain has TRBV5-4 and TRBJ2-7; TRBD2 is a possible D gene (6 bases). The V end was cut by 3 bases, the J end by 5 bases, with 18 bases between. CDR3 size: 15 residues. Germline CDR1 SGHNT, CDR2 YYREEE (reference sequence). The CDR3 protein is CASSSGDSKGNEQYF. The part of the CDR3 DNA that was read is TGTGCCAGCAGCTCGGGGGACTCCAAAGGGAACGAG.

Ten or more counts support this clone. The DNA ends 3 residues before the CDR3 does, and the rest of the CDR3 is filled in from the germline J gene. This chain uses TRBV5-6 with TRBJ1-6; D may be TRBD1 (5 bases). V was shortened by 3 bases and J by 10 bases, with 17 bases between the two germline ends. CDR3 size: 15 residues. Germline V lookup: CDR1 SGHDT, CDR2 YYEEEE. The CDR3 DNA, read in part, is TGTGCCAGCAGCTCAACCCCAGGGCTCCGGTCACCC. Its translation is CASSSTPGLRSP. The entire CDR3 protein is CASSSTPGLRSPLHF. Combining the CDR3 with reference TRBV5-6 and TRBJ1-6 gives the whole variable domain DAGVTQSPTHLIKTRGQQVTLRCSPKSGHDTVSWYQQALGQGPQFIFQYYEEEERQRGNFPDRFSGHQFPNYSSELNVNALLLGDSALYLCASSSTPGLRSPLHFGNGTRLTVT.

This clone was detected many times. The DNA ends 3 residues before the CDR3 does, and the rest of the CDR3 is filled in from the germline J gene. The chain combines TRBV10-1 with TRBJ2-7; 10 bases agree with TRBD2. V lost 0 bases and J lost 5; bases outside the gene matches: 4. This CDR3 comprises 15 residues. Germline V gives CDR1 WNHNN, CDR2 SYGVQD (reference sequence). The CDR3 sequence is CASSESSGRAHEQYF. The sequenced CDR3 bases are TGCGCCAGCAGTGAGTCCAGCGGGAGGGCCCACGAG.

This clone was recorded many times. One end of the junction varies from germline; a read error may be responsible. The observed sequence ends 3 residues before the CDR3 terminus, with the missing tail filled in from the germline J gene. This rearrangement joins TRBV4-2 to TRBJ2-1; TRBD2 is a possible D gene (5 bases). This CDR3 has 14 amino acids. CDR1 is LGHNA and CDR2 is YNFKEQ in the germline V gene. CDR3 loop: CASSQAQLVPEQFF. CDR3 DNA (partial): TGCGCCAGCAGCCAAGCTCAACTAGTTCCTGAG.